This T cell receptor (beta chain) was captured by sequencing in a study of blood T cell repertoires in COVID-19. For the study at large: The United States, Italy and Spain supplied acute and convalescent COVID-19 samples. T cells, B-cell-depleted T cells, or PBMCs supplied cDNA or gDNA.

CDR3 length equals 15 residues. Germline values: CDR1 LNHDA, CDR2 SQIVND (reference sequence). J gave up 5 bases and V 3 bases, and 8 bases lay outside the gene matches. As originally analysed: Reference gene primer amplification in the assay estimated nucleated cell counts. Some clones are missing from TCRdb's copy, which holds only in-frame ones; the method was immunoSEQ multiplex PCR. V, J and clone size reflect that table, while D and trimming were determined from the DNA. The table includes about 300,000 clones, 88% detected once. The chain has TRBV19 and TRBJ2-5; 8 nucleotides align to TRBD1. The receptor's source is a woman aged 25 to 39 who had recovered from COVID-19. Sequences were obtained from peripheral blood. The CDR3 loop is CASSMGTTGAETQYF. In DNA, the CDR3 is TGTGCCAGTAGTATGGGCACGACAGGGGCGGAGACCCAGTACTTC.